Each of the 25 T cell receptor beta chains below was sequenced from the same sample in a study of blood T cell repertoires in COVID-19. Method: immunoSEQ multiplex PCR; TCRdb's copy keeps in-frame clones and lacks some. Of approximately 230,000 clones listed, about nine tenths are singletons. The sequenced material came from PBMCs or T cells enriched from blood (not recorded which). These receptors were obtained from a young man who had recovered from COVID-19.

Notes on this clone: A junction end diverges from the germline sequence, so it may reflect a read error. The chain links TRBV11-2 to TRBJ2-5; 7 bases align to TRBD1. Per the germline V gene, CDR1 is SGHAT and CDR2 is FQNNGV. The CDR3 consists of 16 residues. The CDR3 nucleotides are TGTGCCAGCAGGTTAGGACTCGGGACAGAGCAAGAGACCCAGTACTTC. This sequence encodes CASRLGLGTEQETQYF.

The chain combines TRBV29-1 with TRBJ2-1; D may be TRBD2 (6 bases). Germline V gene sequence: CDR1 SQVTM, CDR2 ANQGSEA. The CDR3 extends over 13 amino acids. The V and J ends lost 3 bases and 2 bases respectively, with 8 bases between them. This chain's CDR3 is CSVEGLPYNEQFF. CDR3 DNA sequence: TGCAGCGTTGAGGGACTCCCCTACAATGAGCAGTTCTTC.

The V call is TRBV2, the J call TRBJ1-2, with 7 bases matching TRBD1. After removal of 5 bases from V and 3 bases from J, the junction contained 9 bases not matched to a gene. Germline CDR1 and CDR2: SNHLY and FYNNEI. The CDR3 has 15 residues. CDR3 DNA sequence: TGTGCCAGCAGTTCACCGACGGGACAGTACTATGGCTACACCTTC. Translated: CASSSPTGQYYGYTF.

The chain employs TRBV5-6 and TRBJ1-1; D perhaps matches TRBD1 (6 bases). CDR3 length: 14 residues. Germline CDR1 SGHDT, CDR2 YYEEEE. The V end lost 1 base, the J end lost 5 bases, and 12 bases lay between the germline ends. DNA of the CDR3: TGTGCCAGCAGCTTGATCAGGGGAGGGACTGAAGCTTTCTTT. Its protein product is CASSLIRGGTEAFF.

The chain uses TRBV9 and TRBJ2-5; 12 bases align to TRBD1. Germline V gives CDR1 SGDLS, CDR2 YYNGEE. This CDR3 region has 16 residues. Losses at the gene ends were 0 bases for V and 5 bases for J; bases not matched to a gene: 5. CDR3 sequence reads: CASSVGDRGRGETQYF. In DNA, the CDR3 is TGTGCCAGCAGCGTAGGGGACAGGGGGCGTGGGGAGACCCAGTACTTC.

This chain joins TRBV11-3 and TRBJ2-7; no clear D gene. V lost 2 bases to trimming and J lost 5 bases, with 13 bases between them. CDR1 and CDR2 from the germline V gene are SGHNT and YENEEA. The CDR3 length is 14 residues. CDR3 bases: TGTGCCAGCAGCTTAACCCCCCGGTCCCACGAGCAGTACTTC. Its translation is CASSLTPRSHEQYF.

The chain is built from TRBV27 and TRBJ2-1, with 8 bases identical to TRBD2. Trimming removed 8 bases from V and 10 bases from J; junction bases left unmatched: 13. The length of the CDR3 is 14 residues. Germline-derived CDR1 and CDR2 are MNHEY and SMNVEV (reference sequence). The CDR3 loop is CASQGPGGPREQFF. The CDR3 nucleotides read TGTGCCAGCCAAGGGCCGGGGGGGCCGCGGGAGCAGTTCTTC.

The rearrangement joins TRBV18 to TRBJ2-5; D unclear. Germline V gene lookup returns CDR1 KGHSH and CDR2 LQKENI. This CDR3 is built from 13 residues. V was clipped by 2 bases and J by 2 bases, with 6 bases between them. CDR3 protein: CASSPSVQETQYF. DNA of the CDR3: TGTGCCAGCTCACCATCAGTACAAGAGACCCAGTACTTC.

CDR3 loop: CASSSNFHRGNTIYF. The CDR3 DNA sequence: TGTGCCAGCAGCTCCAACTTTCATCGCGGAAACACCATATATTTT. The rearrangement uses TRBV3-1 (or the pseudogene TRBV3-2) and TRBJ1-3, with D hard to call. With 5 bases removed from V and 4 bases from J, the gap between germline ends came to 15 bases. The CDR3 has 15 amino acids. Germline-derived CDR1 and CDR2 are LGHDT and YNNKEL (reference sequence).

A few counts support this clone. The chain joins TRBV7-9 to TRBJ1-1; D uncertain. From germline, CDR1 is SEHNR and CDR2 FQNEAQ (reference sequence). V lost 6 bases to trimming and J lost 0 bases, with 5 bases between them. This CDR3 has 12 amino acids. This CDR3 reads CASRFMNTEAFF. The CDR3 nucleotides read TGTGCCAGCAGATTTATGAACACTGAAGCTTTCTTT. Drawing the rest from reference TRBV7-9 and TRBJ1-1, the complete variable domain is DTGVSQNPRHKITKRGQNVTFRCDPISEHNRLYWYRQTLGQGPEFLTYFQNEAQLEKSRLLSDRFSAERPKGSFSTLEIQRTEQGDSAMYLCASRFMNTEAFFGQGTRLTVV.

CDR3 sequence: CAWSVAGGGQETQYF. The CDR3 DNA is TGTGCCTGGAGCGTGGCGGGAGGAGGCCAAGAGACCCAGTACTTC. The V and J genes are TRBV30 and TRBJ2-5; 8 bases match TRBD2. V gave up 3 bases and J gave up 1 base; unmatched junction bases: 7. Germline V CDR1 and CDR2: GTSNPN, SVGIG (reference sequence). This CDR3 is built from 15 residues.

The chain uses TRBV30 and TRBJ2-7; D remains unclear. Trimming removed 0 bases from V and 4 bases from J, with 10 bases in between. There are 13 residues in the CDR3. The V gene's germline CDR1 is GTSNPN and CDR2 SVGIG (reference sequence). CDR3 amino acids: CAWSVNIRYEQYF. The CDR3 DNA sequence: TGTGCCTGGAGTGTAAATATCAGGTACGAGCAGTACTTC.

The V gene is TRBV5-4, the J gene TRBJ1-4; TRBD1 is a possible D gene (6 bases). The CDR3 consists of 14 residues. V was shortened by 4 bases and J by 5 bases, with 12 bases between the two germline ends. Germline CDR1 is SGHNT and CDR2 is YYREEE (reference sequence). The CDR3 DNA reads TGTGCCAGCAGCCCCGACAGGAAGAATGAAAAACTGTTTTTT. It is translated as CASSPDRKNEKLFF. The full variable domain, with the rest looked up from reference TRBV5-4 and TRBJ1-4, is ETGVTQSPTHLIKTRGQQVTLRCSSQSGHNTVSWYQQALGQGPQFIFQYYREEENGRGNFPPRFSGLQFPNYSSELNVNALELDDSALYLCASSPDRKNEKLFFGSGTQLSVL.

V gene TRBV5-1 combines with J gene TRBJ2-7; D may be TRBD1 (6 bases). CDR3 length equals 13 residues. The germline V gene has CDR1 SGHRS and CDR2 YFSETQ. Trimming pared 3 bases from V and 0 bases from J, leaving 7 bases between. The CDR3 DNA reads TGCGCCAGCAGCTGGGACACCTCCTACGAGCAGTACTTC. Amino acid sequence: CASSWDTSYEQYF.

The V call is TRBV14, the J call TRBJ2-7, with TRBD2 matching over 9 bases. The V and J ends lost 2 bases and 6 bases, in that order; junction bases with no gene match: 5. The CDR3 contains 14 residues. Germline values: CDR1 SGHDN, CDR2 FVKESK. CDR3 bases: TGTGCCAGCAGCCAAAATAGCGGGAGAGGCGAGCAGTACTTC. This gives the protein CASSQNSGRGEQYF.

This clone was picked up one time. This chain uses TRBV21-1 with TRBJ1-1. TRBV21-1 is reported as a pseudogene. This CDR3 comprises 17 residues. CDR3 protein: CASSKRRRGLRNTEAFF. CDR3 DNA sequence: TGTGCCAGCAGCAAACGGCGCCGGGGACTGCGAAACACTGAAGCTTTCTTT.

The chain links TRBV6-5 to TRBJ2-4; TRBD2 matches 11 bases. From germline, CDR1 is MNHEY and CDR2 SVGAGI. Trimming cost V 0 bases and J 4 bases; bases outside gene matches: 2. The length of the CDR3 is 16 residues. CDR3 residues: CASSYSLAGGKNIQYF. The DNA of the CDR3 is TGTGCCAGCAGTTACTCGCTAGCGGGGGGAAAAAACATTCAGTACTTC.

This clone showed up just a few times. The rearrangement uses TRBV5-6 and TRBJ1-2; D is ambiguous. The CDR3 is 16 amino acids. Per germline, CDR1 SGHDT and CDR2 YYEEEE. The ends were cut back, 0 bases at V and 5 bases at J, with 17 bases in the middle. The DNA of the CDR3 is TGTGCCAGCAGCTTGGGCGGAGCACAAGCCTTTTATGGCTACACCTTC. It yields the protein CASSLGGAQAFYGYTF.

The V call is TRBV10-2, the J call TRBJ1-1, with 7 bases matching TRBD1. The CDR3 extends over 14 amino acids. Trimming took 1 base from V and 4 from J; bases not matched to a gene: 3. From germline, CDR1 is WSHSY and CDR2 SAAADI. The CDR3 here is CASSELYRGTEAFF. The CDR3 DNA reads TGCGCCAGCAGTGAGTTGTACAGGGGCACTGAAGCTTTCTTT.

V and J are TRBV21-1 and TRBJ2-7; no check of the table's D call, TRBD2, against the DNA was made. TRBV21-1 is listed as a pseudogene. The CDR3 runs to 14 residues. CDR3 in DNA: TGTGCCATTAAAGAGGCGGGAGTCTCCTACGAGCAGTACTTC. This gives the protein CAIKEAGVSYEQYF.

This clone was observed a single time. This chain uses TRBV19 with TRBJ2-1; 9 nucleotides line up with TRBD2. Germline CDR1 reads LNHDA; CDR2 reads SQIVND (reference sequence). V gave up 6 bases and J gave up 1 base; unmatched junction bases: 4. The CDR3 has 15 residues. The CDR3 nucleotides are TGTGCCAGTAGAGCTAGCGGGGAGTCCTACAATGAGCAGTTCTTC. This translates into CASRASGESYNEQFF.

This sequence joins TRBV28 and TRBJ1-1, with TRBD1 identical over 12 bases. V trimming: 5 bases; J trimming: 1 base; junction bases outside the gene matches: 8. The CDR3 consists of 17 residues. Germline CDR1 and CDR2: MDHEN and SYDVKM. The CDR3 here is CASSPPGQGAKNTEAFF. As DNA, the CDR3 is TGTGCCAGCAGTCCACCGGGACAGGGGGCAAAGAACACTGAAGCTTTCTTT.

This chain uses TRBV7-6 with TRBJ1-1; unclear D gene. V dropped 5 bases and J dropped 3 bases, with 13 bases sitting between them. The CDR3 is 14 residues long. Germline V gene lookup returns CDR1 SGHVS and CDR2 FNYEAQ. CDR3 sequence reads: CASSQTTPYTEAFF. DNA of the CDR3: TGTGCCAGCAGCCAGACAACTCCCTACACTGAAGCTTTCTTT.

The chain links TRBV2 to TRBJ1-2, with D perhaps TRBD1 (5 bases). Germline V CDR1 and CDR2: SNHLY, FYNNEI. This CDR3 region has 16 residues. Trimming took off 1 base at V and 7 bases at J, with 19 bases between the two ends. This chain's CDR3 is CASSEDRVGRVFGYTF. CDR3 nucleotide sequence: TGTGCCAGCAGTGAAGATAGGGTAGGCAGGGTTTTTGGCTACACCTTC.

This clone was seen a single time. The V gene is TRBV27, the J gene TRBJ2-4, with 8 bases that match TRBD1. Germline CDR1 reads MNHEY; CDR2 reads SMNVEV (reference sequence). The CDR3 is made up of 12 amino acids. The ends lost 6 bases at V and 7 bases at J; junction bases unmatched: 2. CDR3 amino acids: CASRQGDNIQYF. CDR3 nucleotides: TGTGCCAGCAGACAGGGGGACAACATTCAGTACTTC.